This is a list of T cell receptor beta chains from one sample in a study of T cell responses to AZD1222 COVID-19 vaccine. The protocol was immunoSEQ multiplex PCR, while the TCRdb copy is restricted to in-frame clones and leaves out a portion. The table shows 200,000 or so clones, with approximately 92% occurring only once. The sequencing used peripheral blood, collected on day 0 of AZD1222 vaccination. These receptors were taken from an adult in good health. Each CDR3 is given with its conserved first and last residue. The D gene is left open where the match is weak. A row's size may be missing; if present it is once, few, many or a size class.

cdr3_length: 15; v_call: TRBV5-1; j_call: TRBJ2-1; clone_size: .; d_call: .; cdr3_aa: CASRPDGDSYNEQFF; cdr3_nt: TGCGCCAGCAGGCCGGACGGAGACTCCTACAATGAGCAGTTCTTC
cdr3_length: 14; v_call: TRBV30; j_call: TRBJ2-7; clone_size: .; d_call: TRBD2; cdr3_aa: CAGGRTSGSYEQYF; cdr3_nt: TGTGCCGGGGGGAGGACTAGCGGTTCCTACGAGCAGTACTTC
cdr3_length: 13; v_call: TRBV27; j_call: TRBJ1-1; clone_size: .; d_call: .; cdr3_aa: CASRMTANTEAFF; cdr3_nt: TGTGCCAGCAGAATGACAGCCAACACTGAAGCTTTCTTT
cdr3_length: 19; v_call: TRBV5-6; j_call: TRBJ1-1; clone_size: .; d_call: .; cdr3_aa: CASSLAGWRGEWAITEAFF; cdr3_nt: TGTGCCAGCAGCTTGGCCGGATGGAGGGGGGAGTGGGCGATTACTGAAGCTTTCTTT
cdr3_length: 14; v_call: TRBV27; j_call: TRBJ2-5; clone_size: .; d_call: TRBD1; cdr3_aa: CASRGQGGGRTQYF; cdr3_nt: TGTGCCAGCAGGGGACAGGGGGGAGGCCGGACCCAGTACTTC
cdr3_length: 14; v_call: TRBV18; j_call: TRBJ1-2; clone_size: .; d_call: TRBD1; cdr3_aa: CASSNRDRGVGYTF; cdr3_nt: TGTGCCAGCTCCAACCGGGACAGGGGTGTTGGCTACACCTTC
cdr3_length: 16; v_call: TRBV11-2; j_call: TRBJ2-2; clone_size: .; d_call: .; cdr3_aa: CASSSRTQGNTGELFF; cdr3_nt: TGTGCCAGCAGCTCACGAACACAGGGGAACACCGGGGAGCTGTTTTTT
cdr3_length: 15; v_call: TRBV6-4; j_call: TRBJ2-3; clone_size: .; d_call: .; cdr3_aa: CASSEQTSSTDTQYF; cdr3_nt: TGTGCCAGCAGTGAACAGACATCTAGCACAGATACGCAGTATTTT
cdr3_length: 14; v_call: TRBV30; j_call: TRBJ2-3; clone_size: .; d_call: .; cdr3_aa: CAWSVPLGTDTQYF; cdr3_nt: TGTGCCTGGAGTGTACCTCTGGGCACAGATACGCAGTATTTT
cdr3_length: 14; v_call: TRBV7-9; j_call: TRBJ1-5; clone_size: .; d_call: .; cdr3_aa: CASSLGHSNQPQHF; cdr3_nt: TGTGCCAGCAGCTTGGGACACAGCAATCAGCCCCAGCATTTT
cdr3_length: 15; v_call: TRBV7-8; j_call: TRBJ2-7; clone_size: .; d_call: TRBD1; cdr3_aa: CASSLIGTGSYEQYF; cdr3_nt: TGTGCCAGCAGCTTGATAGGGACAGGGTCCTACGAGCAGTACTTC
cdr3_length: 16; v_call: TRBV28; j_call: TRBJ1-1; clone_size: .; d_call: .; cdr3_aa: CASSEHAGPHGTEAFF; cdr3_nt: TGTGCCAGCAGTGAGCACGCCGGGCCCCATGGCACTGAAGCTTTCTTT
cdr3_length: 19; v_call: TRBV6-2/TRBV6-3; j_call: TRBJ2-3; clone_size: .; d_call: TRBD2; cdr3_aa: CASSYSLLAGTFVTDTQYF; cdr3_nt: TGTGCCAGCAGTTACTCGTTACTAGCGGGGACCTTCGTCACAGATACGCAGTATTTT
cdr3_length: 16; v_call: TRBV27; j_call: TRBJ2-3; clone_size: once; d_call: TRBD2; cdr3_aa: CASRSPGLAGPDTQYF; cdr3_nt: TGTGCCAGCAGATCGCCGGGACTAGCGGGCCCAGATACGCAGTATTTT
cdr3_length: 16; v_call: TRBV30; j_call: TRBJ1-1; clone_size: .; d_call: .; cdr3_aa: CAWTFPQGRPNTEAFF; cdr3_nt: TGTGCCTGGACCTTCCCTCAGGGCAGACCAAACACTGAAGCTTTCTTT
cdr3_length: 15; v_call: TRBV5-8; j_call: TRBJ2-1; clone_size: .; d_call: TRBD2; cdr3_aa: CASSAGTSGYNEQFF; cdr3_nt: TGTGCCAGCAGCGCCGGGACTAGCGGTTACAATGAGCAGTTCTTC
cdr3_length: 15; v_call: TRBV5-1; j_call: TRBJ2-7; clone_size: .; d_call: TRBD1; cdr3_aa: CASRLMGQGENEQYF; cdr3_nt: TGCGCCAGCAGGTTGATGGGACAGGGGGAAAACGAGCAGTACTTC
cdr3_length: 14; v_call: TRBV18; j_call: TRBJ1-5; clone_size: .; d_call: .; cdr3_aa: CASSTTPEDQPQHF; cdr3_nt: TGTGCCAGCTCCACAACCCCAGAGGATCAGCCCCAGCATTTT
cdr3_length: 14; v_call: TRBV27; j_call: TRBJ2-4; clone_size: .; d_call: .; cdr3_aa: CASSSPFTKNIQYF; cdr3_nt: TGTGCCAGCAGTTCCCCCTTTACCAAAAACATTCAGTACTTC
cdr3_length: 14; v_call: TRBV11-3; j_call: TRBJ2-7; clone_size: .; d_call: TRBD1; cdr3_aa: CASSPRQGAYEQYF; cdr3_nt: TGTGCCAGCAGCCCCCGACAGGGGGCTTACGAGCAGTACTTC
cdr3_length: 23; v_call: TRBV3-1/TRBV3-2; j_call: TRBJ1-3; clone_size: .; d_call: .; cdr3_aa: CASSQDGRTHSGDGCPGGNTIYF; cdr3_nt: TGTGCCAGCAGCCAAGATGGTCGAACACACTCTGGGGACGGGTGCCCAGGGGGAAACACCATATATTTT
cdr3_length: 15; v_call: TRBV5-1; j_call: TRBJ1-1; clone_size: .; d_call: .; cdr3_aa: CASSPATGRSFEAFF; cdr3_nt: TGCGCCAGCAGCCCGGCTACAGGGCGCAGTTTTGAAGCTTTCTTT